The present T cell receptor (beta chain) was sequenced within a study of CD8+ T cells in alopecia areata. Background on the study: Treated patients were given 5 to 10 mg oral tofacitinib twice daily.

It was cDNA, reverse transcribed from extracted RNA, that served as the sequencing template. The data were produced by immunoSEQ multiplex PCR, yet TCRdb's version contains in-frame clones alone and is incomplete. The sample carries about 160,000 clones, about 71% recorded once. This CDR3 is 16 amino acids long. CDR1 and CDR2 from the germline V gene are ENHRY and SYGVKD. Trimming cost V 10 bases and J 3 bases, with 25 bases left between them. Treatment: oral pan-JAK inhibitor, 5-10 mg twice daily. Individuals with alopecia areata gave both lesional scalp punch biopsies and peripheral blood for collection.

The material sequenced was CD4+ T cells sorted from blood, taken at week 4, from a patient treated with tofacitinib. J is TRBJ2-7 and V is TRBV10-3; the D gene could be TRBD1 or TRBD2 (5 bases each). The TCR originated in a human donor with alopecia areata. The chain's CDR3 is CASSTRSGRSIYEQYF. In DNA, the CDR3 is TGTGCCAGCAGCACACGATCAGGGAGAAGTATCTACGAGCAGTACTTC.